A single sample gave rise to the 17 T cell receptor beta chains below, sequenced in a study of blood T cell repertoires in COVID-19 (dated by TCRdb to 2020 to 2021). Library preparation employed the immunoSEQ multiplex PCR assay. Not all clones reach the TCRdb copy of this immuneACCESS table, which keeps in-frame sequences only. Checked studies attribute under half of the gap to unresolved V genes and leave the rest unexplained. Here the sample has approximately 300,000 clones; around nine tenths occur a single time. Jointly, the top ten make up 4% to 6% of the sample. The sequenced material came from PBMCs or T cells enriched from blood (not recorded which). The receptors stem from a man in his 60s who had recovered from COVID-19.

This chain joins TRBV29-1 and TRBJ2-1; 9 nucleotides line up with TRBD2. Trimming cost V 4 bases and J 5 bases; bases outside gene matches: 12. CDR3 length equals 16 residues. Per the germline V gene, CDR1 is SQVTM and CDR2 is ANQGSEA. In nucleotides, the CDR3 is TGCAGCGTTGTGGGGGGGCTAGCGGGAAGGGACAATGAGCAGTTCTTC. This codes for CSVVGGLAGRDNEQFF.

V gene TRBV5-6 combines with J gene TRBJ2-1, with TRBD2 matching over 9 bases. Germline assignment: CDR1 SGHDT and CDR2 YYEEEE. J gave up 0 bases and V 4 bases, and 5 bases lay outside the gene matches. The length of the CDR3 is 16 residues. CDR3: CASSLLTSGSYNEQFF. As DNA, the CDR3 is TGTGCCAGCAGCCTTTTGACTAGCGGCTCCTACAATGAGCAGTTCTTC.

The gene calls are TRBV3-1 (or the pseudogene TRBV3-2) and TRBJ1-5; D may be TRBD1 (6 bases). Germline CDR1 reads LGHDT; CDR2 reads YNNKEL (reference sequence). The V end lost 5 bases, the J end lost 7 bases, and 12 bases lay between the germline ends. The CDR3 runs to 13 residues. This CDR3 is CASSSDRFQPQHF. The CDR3, as DNA: TGTGCCAGCAGCTCCGACAGGTTCCAGCCCCAGCATTTT.

This chain uses TRBV1 with TRBJ1-2. TRBV1 is recorded as a pseudogene. The CDR3 has 15 amino acids. Here the CDR3 DNA reads TGCACCAGCAGTCCGAGGCCCCCACGCGCCTATGGCTACACCTTC. As protein: CTSSPRPPRAYGYTF.

The V call is TRBV20-1, the J call TRBJ2-3; D remains unclear. The CDR3 is made up of 11 amino acids. CDR1 and CDR2 from the germline V gene are DFQATT and SNEGSKA (reference sequence). Trimming shortened V by 6 bases and J by 2 bases, and 6 bases separated the two germline ends. CDR3 amino acids: CSALLTDTQYF. CDR3 sequence (DNA): TGCAGTGCCCTCCTCACAGATACGCAGTATTTT.

The chain uses TRBV4-2 and TRBJ2-3; 7 bases fit TRBD2. CDR1 is LGHNA and CDR2 is YNFKEQ in the germline V gene. V was clipped by 4 bases and J by 2 bases; unmatched bases: 6. The CDR3 consists of 15 residues. The chain's CDR3 is CASSLTERDTDTQYF. CDR3 bases: TGTGCCAGCAGCCTCACGGAGCGGGACACAGATACGCAGTATTTT.

This sequence joins TRBV6-2 or TRBV6-3 and TRBJ2-1, with a tentative D call TRBD2 (6 bases). The CDR3 sequence is 18 residues long. The germline V gene encodes CDR1 MNHEY and CDR2 SVGEGT. V lost 5 bases to trimming and J lost 0 bases, with 20 bases between them. The CDR3 nucleotides are TGTGCCAGCAGTCCCCTCTCCTCGCGGAGGGGCTCCTACAATGAGCAGTTCTTC. As protein: CASSPLSSRRGSYNEQFF.

The chain couples TRBV7-2 to TRBJ1-6, with TRBD1 as a possible D gene (5 bases). V was clipped by 5 bases and J by 11 bases, with 13 bases between them. This CDR3 comprises 13 residues. The germline CDR1 and CDR2 sequences are SGHTA and FQGNSA. The DNA for the CDR3 is TGTGCCAGCAGCCCCTCGCCGGGGGCACCCCTCCACTTT. This sequence encodes CASSPSPGAPLHF. Supplemented by reference TRBV7-2 and TRBJ1-6, the full variable domain reads GAGVSQSPSNKVTEKGKDVELRCDPISGHTALYWYRQSLGQGLEFLIYFQGNSAPDKSGLPSDRFSAERTGGSVSTLTIQRTQQEDSAVYLCASSPSPGAPLHFGNGTRLTVT.

The count of this clone is one. The chain carries TRBV5-5 and TRBJ2-6; 8 nucleotides line up with TRBD2. The CDR3 runs to 19 residues. V lost 5 bases and J lost 0; bases outside the gene matches: 13. Germline-derived CDR1 and CDR2 are SGHKS and YYEKEE (reference sequence). CDR3 nucleotides: TGTGCCAGCAGTTATCCTGCCGGGACTAGAGACTCTGGGGCCAACGTCCTGACTTTC. Its protein product is CASSYPAGTRDSGANVLTF. The full variable domain, with the rest looked up from reference TRBV5-5 and TRBJ2-6, is DAGVTQSPTHLIKTRGQQVTLRCSPISGHKSVSWYQQVLGQGPQFIFQYYEKEERGRGNFPDRFSARQFPNYSSELNVNALLLGDSALYLCASSYPAGTRDSGANVLTFGAGSRLTVL.

The chain joins TRBV19 to TRBJ1-2, with TRBD1 matching 9 bases. The ends lost 6 bases at V and 7 bases at J; junction bases unmatched: 9. CDR1 LNHDA and CDR2 SQIVND come from the germline V gene (reference sequence). This CDR3 spans 14 amino acids. CDR3 residues: CASSRDRALGGYTF. Written as DNA, the CDR3 is TGTGCCAGTAGCCGGGACAGGGCCCTTGGTGGCTACACCTTC.

The rearrangement uses TRBV3-1 (or the pseudogene TRBV3-2) and TRBJ2-1, with TRBD2 as a possible D gene (5 bases). Germline assignment: CDR1 LGHDT and CDR2 YNNKEL (reference sequence). This CDR3 comprises 13 residues. V dropped 4 bases and J dropped 9 bases, with 13 bases sitting between them. CDR3 DNA sequence: TGTGCCAGCAGCCCCGGGGTCGGACTTGAGCAGTTCTTC. As protein: CASSPGVGLEQFF.

The chain is built from TRBV21-1 and TRBJ2-7; the table gives TRBD2 as D, unverified against the DNA. TRBV21-1 counts as a pseudogene. The CDR3 sequence is 15 residues long. CDR3 in amino acids: CASSKGARRSLEQYF. CDR3 DNA sequence: TGTGCCAGCAGCAAAGGAGCTAGACGGAGTCTCGAGCAGTACTTC.

In its sample, this clone was seen a few times. The chain links TRBV25-1 to TRBJ2-2, with 11 nucleotides matching TRBD2. The CDR3 consists of 15 residues. V shed 4 bases, J shed 6 bases, and the junction held 4 bases outside the gene matches. CDR1 and CDR2 from the germline V gene are MGHDK and SYGVNS. The CDR3 bases are TGTGCCAGCAGTGCGACTAGCGGGAAGCCCGGGGAGCTGTTTTTT. Translated: CASSATSGKPGELFF.

The chain uses TRBV28 and TRBJ2-2, with D maybe TRBD1 (6 bases). V was pared by 5 bases and J by 3 bases, with 13 bases between. The CDR3 loop spans 15 amino acids. Germline V lookup: CDR1 MDHEN, CDR2 SYDVKM. The CDR3, as DNA: TGTGCCAGCAGTGCCCCCGGGACATACACCGGGGAGCTGTTTTTT. Protein: CASSAPGTYTGELFF.

This clone was observed a single time. J is TRBJ1-6 and V is TRBV3-1 (or the pseudogene TRBV3-2); tentative D call: TRBD1 (5 bases). Germline V lookup: CDR1 LGHDT, CDR2 YNNKEL (reference sequence). The CDR3 consists of 15 residues. Trimming pared 3 bases from V and 10 bases from J, leaving 16 bases between. The chain's CDR3 is CASSQVVGGRSPLHF. The CDR3 region has the DNA TGTGCCAGCAGCCAGGTCGTCGGGGGGAGATCACCCCTCCACTTT.

The rearrangement links TRBV4-2 to TRBJ2-1, with 13 bases matching TRBD2. The CDR3 extends over 16 amino acids. Germline-derived CDR1 and CDR2 are LGHNA and YNFKEQ. V gave up 1 base and J gave up 4 bases; unmatched junction bases: 1. The CDR3: CASSQGTSGGYNEQFF. The CDR3 DNA follows: TGTGCCAGCAGCCAAGGGACTAGCGGGGGTTACAATGAGCAGTTCTTC.

The chain employs TRBV7-2 and TRBJ2-7, with 8 bases fitting TRBD2. Per germline, CDR1 SGHTA and CDR2 FQGNSA. V trimming: 5 bases; J trimming: 5 bases; junction bases outside the gene matches: 8. The CDR3 consists of 14 residues. The CDR3 is CASSLQSGRNEQYF. The CDR3 DNA reads as TGTGCCAGCAGCCTCCAGAGCGGGAGAAACGAGCAGTACTTC.